Only a few counts were recorded for the clone carrying this T cell receptor (beta chain). Its specificity is unknown. Unique molecular identifiers had been added to the TCR beta cDNA libraries. TCRdb itself ran the PCR reads through MiXCR, one entry per CDR3 protein. This sample has about 680,000 distinct CDR3 sequences; approximately 60% occur once, and the top ten carry over 9%. These data come from a study of post-analysis software for immune sequencing data. Overall study findings and caveats: Samples sharing a preparation batch grouped tightly together when assessed by F measure.

The receptor comes from a girl aged 2 to 10 with multiple sclerosis. Sequenced: blood.

CDR3 region: CSVDRGQGTDTQYF. The CDR3 coding sequence is TGCAGCGTTGATAGGGGACAGGGAACAGATACGCAGTATTTT. This chain connects TRBV29-1 to TRBJ2-3; TRBD1 matches 9 bases. V gave up 3 bases and J gave up 3 bases; unmatched junction bases: 4. Germline V gives CDR1 SQVTM, CDR2 ANQGSEA. CDR3 length: 14 residues.